This T cell receptor (beta chain) came from a study of monozygotic twins with inflammatory bowel disease. Of note for this clonotype: Its antigen is not known.

An amount of approximately 3,500 ng of total RNA was used for each TCR library. Through template switching, UMIs that included a 6-nucleotide sample barcode were added. TCRdb derives one entry per CDR3 protein from the 5' RACE reads, leaving out DNA. Across some 330,000 distinct CDR3 sequences, the top ten clones capture roughly 5.3% of the sample. Whole-study results and caveats: A single strong clonotype or signal linked to IBD was not supported. Among IBD patients, fewer clonotypes were shared with others than among healthy twins, especially with disease activity.

Germline CDR1 is DFQATT and CDR2 is SNEGSKA (reference sequence). There are 16 residues in the CDR3. The chain links TRBV20-1 to TRBJ1-4; TCRdb reports TRBD1, a call that lacks DNA to check it against. Sequencing was carried out using blood. This sequence was found in a human donor with ulcerative colitis or Crohn's disease, or a healthy co-twin of an affected twin (not recorded which). CDR3 protein: CSAQSGPHTTNEKLFF.